This T cell receptor (beta chain) is from a study of T cells in Graves' hyperthyroidism and ophthalmopathy. Trimming removed 4 bases at V and 4 bases at J, with 11 bases between. CDR1 DFQATT and CDR2 SNEGSKA come from the germline V gene (reference sequence). The CDR3 runs to 14 residues. The sample holds many counts of this clonotype. The investigators amplified TCR beta CDR3 regions from RNA transcripts. The primer set for the first-round RT-PCR of the TCR CDR3 was HTBI. Each CDR3 protein is one row after TCRdb ran MiXCR on the multiplex PCR reads. Of 300,000 to 400,000 distinct CDR3 sequences in the sample, roughly 13% were seen once.

The chain recombines TRBV20-1 with TRBJ2-6, with D perhaps matching TRBD1 (6 bases). Material for sequencing was blood. The sequence was obtained from a woman younger than 35 with Graves' hyperthyroidism. The CDR3 DNA reads TGCAGTGCTAAAACAGGGTCAGGGGCCAACGTCCTGACTTTC. Protein sequence: CSAKTGSGANVLTF.